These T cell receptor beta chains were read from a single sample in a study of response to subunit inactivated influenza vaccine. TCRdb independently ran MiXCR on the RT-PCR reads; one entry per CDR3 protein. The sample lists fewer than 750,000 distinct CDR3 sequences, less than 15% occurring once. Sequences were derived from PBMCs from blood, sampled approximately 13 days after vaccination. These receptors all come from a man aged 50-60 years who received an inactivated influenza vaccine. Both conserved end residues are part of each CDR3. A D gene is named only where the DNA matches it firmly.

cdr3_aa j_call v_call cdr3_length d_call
CASSQQGATNEKLFF TRBJ1-4 TRBV4-1 15 TRBD1
CASSLAESSYNEQFF TRBJ2-1 TRBV7-8 15 NA
CASSSRDRQSTQYF TRBJ2-3 TRBV12-3/TRBV12-4 14 NA
CASSADGVEQYF TRBJ2-7 TRBV5-1 12 NA
CASSQDTLVSYNEQFF TRBJ2-1 TRBV3-1 16 NA
CASSPPDRSEAFF TRBJ1-1 TRBV6-2/TRBV6-3 13 TRBD1
CASSRVTGRNQPQHF TRBJ1-5 TRBV4-3 15 NA
CASSLPLAGEQYF TRBJ2-7 TRBV5-1 13 TRBD2
CASSRKLATIRCEQFF TRBJ2-1 TRBV21-1 16 NA
CSARPGLAGRTYEQYF TRBJ2-7 TRBV20-1 16 TRBD2
CASSNRDSGKGNQPQHF TRBJ1-5 TRBV5-5 17 TRBD1
CSANVGGSTDTQYF TRBJ2-3 TRBV20-1 14 TRBD2